These 3 T cell receptor beta chains were sequenced from one sample in a study of blood T cell repertoires in COVID-19. Clones were read by immunoSEQ multiplex PCR, and TCRdb kept only the in-frame ones, dropping some. Counted here are 50,000 to 75,000 clones, around 76% occurring once; the ten biggest clones make up 50% to 55%. The specimen was peripheral blood. The receptor source for this set is a woman older than 75 with acute or convalescent COVID-19.

The genes are TRBV5-1 and TRBJ2-4; D unclear. The V and J ends lost 1 base and 8 bases respectively, with 10 bases between them. The CDR3 totals 13 residues. CDR1 and CDR2 from the germline V gene are SGHRS and YFSETQ. The CDR3 bases are TGCGCCAGCAGCTTGTCAATCGGTGACATTCAGTACTTC. Protein product: CASSLSIGDIQYF. The complete variable domain, with remaining parts taken from reference TRBV5-1 and TRBJ2-4, reads KAGVTQTPRYLIKTRGQQVTLSCSPISGHRSVSWYQQTPGQGLQFLFEYFSETQRNKGNFPGRFSGRQFSNSRSEMNVSTLELGDSALYLCASSLSIGDIQYFGAGTRLSVL.

V is TRBV5-1 and J is TRBJ2-3; 7 nucleotides match TRBD1. Germline CDR1 reads SGHRS; CDR2 reads YFSETQ. J lost 4 bases, V lost 3 bases, and 5 bases had no gene match. The CDR3 is made up of 14 amino acids. Here the CDR3 DNA reads TGCGCCAGCAGCTCCGGACAGGTCGCAGATACGCAGTATTTT. Translated: CASSSGQVADTQYF.

The rearrangement links TRBV28 to TRBJ2-7; 8 nucleotides align to TRBD1. This CDR3 is built from 15 residues. Germline V gene sequence: CDR1 MDHEN, CDR2 SYDVKM. The V gene end was trimmed by 4 bases and the J gene end by 6 bases; junction bases not matched to a gene: 11. CDR3 nucleotide sequence: TGTGCCAGCAGTTCAAGACAGGGGAATCTGGGCGAGCAGTACTTC. Translated, it gives CASSSRQGNLGEQYF.